Below are 26 T cell receptor beta chains sequenced from a single sample in a study of neurological immune-mediated disorders. TCRdb fed the 5' RACE reads into MiXCR, producing one record per CDR3 protein. The sample has about 52,000 distinct CDR3 sequences, over 3.5% seen once; the top ten hold under 8.5%. The sample comprised PBMCs. The receptors derive from a man aged 55 to 70 with multiple sclerosis.

The rearrangement joins TRBV3-1 to TRBJ2-1; perhaps D is TRBD1 or TRBD2 (5 bases each). CDR1 is LGHDT, CDR2 YNNKEL, per germline (reference sequence). The V gene lost 1 base and the J gene lost 1 base, with 11 bases spanning the gap. The CDR3 covers 16 residues. The CDR3, as DNA: TGTGCCAGCAGCCAAGTAATGGGGGTATCCTACAATGAGCAGTTCTTC. This sequence encodes CASSQVMGVSYNEQFF.

This clonotype was seen ten or more times. V usage is TRBV20-1 and J usage is TRBJ2-5; D is perhaps TRBD1 or TRBD2 (5 bases each). CDR1 and CDR2 from the germline V gene are DFQATT and SNEGSKA (reference sequence). The CDR3 is made up of 11 amino acids. The V end was cut by 6 bases, the J end by 4 bases, with 9 bases between. CDR3 bases: TGCAGTGCGAGGGGTGTAGAGACCCAGTACTTC. Translated, it gives CSARGVETQYF.

Many counts were recorded for this clonotype. The genes are TRBV20-1 and TRBJ2-3; a weak D match, TRBD1 (6 bases). CDR1 is DFQATT, CDR2 SNEGSKA, per germline (reference sequence). The length of the CDR3 is 15 residues. Trimming took 7 bases from V and 2 from J, leaving 19 bases between them. For the CDR3, the DNA is TGCAGTGTCCTGCCGGAACGGGACAACACAGATACGCAGTATTTT. Encoded protein: CSVLPERDNTDTQYF.

This clonotype showed up many times. The rearrangement uses TRBV10-1 and TRBJ1-1; 11 bases map to TRBD1. J lost 2 bases, V lost 5 bases, and 7 bases had no gene match. Germline CDR1 WNHNN, CDR2 SYGVQD (reference sequence). The CDR3 runs 16 residues. CDR3 sequence (DNA): TGCGCCAGCAGTCCCGGGACAGGGGGATTTAACACTGAAGCTTTCTTT. Protein product: CASSPGTGGFNTEAFF.

This clonotype was recorded many times. The chain joins TRBV20-1 to TRBJ2-1; TRBD1 or TRBD2 may be the D gene (5 bases each). Germline CDR1 DFQATT, CDR2 SNEGSKA (reference sequence). V lost 1 base and J lost 13, with 14 bases in between. This CDR3 contains 12 residues. CDR3 sequence reads: CSARAVEGTQFF. The CDR3 DNA reads as TGCAGTGCTAGAGCGGTCGAGGGGACCCAGTTCTTC.

This clonotype was recorded at least ten times. J is TRBJ1-1 and V is TRBV5-1, with D perhaps matching TRBD1 (6 bases). Germline V gene data show CDR1 as SGHRS and CDR2 as YFSETQ. CDR3 length: 14 residues. V was clipped by 4 bases and J by 0 bases, with 10 bases between them. The CDR3 sequence is CASSLGQMNTEAFF. CDR3 nucleotide sequence: TGCGCCAGCAGCCTCGGACAGATGAACACTGAAGCTTTCTTT.

This clonotype was recorded many times. This chain connects TRBV3-1 to TRBJ2-2; D gene uncertain. Germline V lookup: CDR1 LGHDT, CDR2 YNNKEL (reference sequence). V was pared by 1 base and J by 1 base, with 13 bases between. This CDR3 contains 17 residues. The CDR3 loop reads CASSQVSGIRNTGELFF. The DNA of the CDR3 is TGTGCCAGCAGCCAAGTTAGTGGGATAAGGAACACCGGGGAGCTGTTTTTT. Drawing the rest from reference TRBV3-1 and TRBJ2-2, the complete variable domain is DTAVSQTPKYLVTQMGNDKSIKCEQNLGHDTMYWYKQDSKKFLKIMFSYNNKELIINETVPNRFSPKSPDKAHLNLHINSLELGDSAVYFCASSQVSGIRNTGELFFGEGSRLTVL.

This clonotype was picked up many times. The chain links TRBV29-1 to TRBJ2-3, with D unclear. V lost 7 bases to trimming and J lost 4 bases, with 12 bases between them. Germline V lookup: CDR1 SQVTM, CDR2 ANQGSEA. The CDR3 is 12 amino acids. CDR3 bases: TGCAGCGCCATTTGGACCGCAGATACGCAGTATTTT. This encodes CSAIWTADTQYF.

The table lists this clonotype with many counts. A much larger clone differs by one base, so this may be a read error. J is TRBJ1-5 and V is TRBV27, with unresolved D. Germline V CDR1 and CDR2: MNHEY, SMNVEV (reference sequence). The CDR3 is 12 residues long. Trimming pared 6 bases from V and 4 bases from J, leaving 7 bases between. The CDR3 nucleotides are TGTGCCAGCAGAAAGGGAAATCAGCCCCAGCATTTT. Its protein product is CASRKGNQPQHF.

This clonotype was observed at least ten times. V and J are TRBV14 and TRBJ2-2; no clear D gene. Trimming left V 1 base short and J 7 bases short, with 10 bases between. Looked up from germline, CDR1 is SGHDN and CDR2 is FVKESK. This CDR3 region has 14 residues. The chain's CDR3 is CASSQVLFIGELFF. CDR3 DNA: TGTGCCAGCAGCCAAGTTCTGTTCATCGGGGAGCTGTTTTTT.

This clonotype was counted many times. This chain links TRBV20-1 with TRBJ2-3, with D possibly TRBD2 on 7 matching bases. With 5 bases removed from V and 4 bases from J, the gap between germline ends came to 22 bases. The germline V gene has CDR1 DFQATT and CDR2 SNEGSKA (reference sequence). The CDR3 runs to 16 residues. The CDR3 DNA reads TGCAGTGCTGGACCTGCAGGGCGGGGGCAGGCAGATACGCAGTATTTT. It is translated as CSAGPAGRGQADTQYF.

There are many counts of this clonotype. One end of the junction is discordant with germline, which a read error may explain. The V call is TRBV20-1, the J call TRBJ1-2, with D tentatively TRBD1 (6 bases). CDR1 is DFQATT, CDR2 SNEGSKA, per germline (reference sequence). The CDR3 totals 13 residues. CDR3: CSATPGEAAPSNF. DNA of the CDR3: TGCAGTGCTACCCCAGGGGAGGCAGCTCCAAGTAACTTC.

Notes on this clonotype: Being one base from a much bigger clone, this may be a read error. V gene TRBV3-1 combines with J gene TRBJ1-5; tentative D call: TRBD1 (6 bases). Germline-derived CDR1 and CDR2 are LGHDT and YNNKEL (reference sequence). This CDR3 is built from 17 residues. CDR3 in DNA: TGTGCCAGCAGCCAAGGGTACAGGGATCCTAGCAATCAGCACCAGCATTTT. Translated: CASSQGYRDPSNQHQHF. Filled out from reference TRBV3-1 and TRBJ1-5, the complete variable domain reads DTAVSQTPKYLVTQMGNDKSIKCEQNLGHDTMYWYKQDSKKFLKIMFSYNNKELIINETVPNRFSPKSPDKAHLNLHINSLELGDSAVYFCASSQGYRDPSNQHQHFGDGTRLSIL.

In this sample, this clonotype turned up many times. The chain links TRBV6-1 to TRBJ2-1, with 9 positions matching TRBD2. CDR1 and CDR2 (germline): MNHNS, SASEGT. This CDR3 has 14 residues. Losses at the gene ends were 2 bases for V and 9 bases for J; bases not matched to a gene: 5. The chain's CDR3 is CASSEQGGGVEQFF. CDR3 nucleotides: TGTGCCAGCAGTGAACAGGGCGGGGGGGTTGAGCAGTTCTTC.

The sample holds many counts of this clonotype. The chain employs TRBV20-1 and TRBJ2-1; 10 bases are a match to TRBD2. The trim removed 7 bases at V and 7 bases at J, leaving 10 bases unmatched. Germline lookup yields CDR1 DFQATT and CDR2 SNEGSKA (reference sequence). The CDR3 runs 14 residues. CDR3 in amino acids: CSGLSGGARNEQFF. The CDR3 DNA sequence: TGCAGTGGGTTGAGCGGGGGGGCCCGTAATGAGCAGTTCTTC.

This clonotype came up many times. The rearrangement uses TRBV2 and TRBJ2-1; 8 bases match TRBD2. Germline V gives CDR1 SNHLY, CDR2 FYNNEI. The J segment lost 5 bases and the V segment lost 6 bases, leaving 6 bases of the junction unmatched. The CDR3 runs 14 residues. CDR3 bases: TGTGCCAGCAGCAACGGGGGGGTCCACAATGAGCAGTTCTTC. It specifies CASSNGGVHNEQFF.

This clonotype was detected ten times or more. J is TRBJ2-2 and V is TRBV5-6; D is undetermined. Germline V gene lookup returns CDR1 SGHDT and CDR2 YYEEEE. Trimming took 0 bases from V and 1 from J, leaving 7 bases between them. The CDR3 has 15 residues. CDR3 in DNA: TGTGCCAGCAGCTTGGTGGGCGGGAACACCGGGGAGCTGTTTTTT. Residues: CASSLVGGNTGELFF.

This clonotype showed up many times. The chain combines TRBV12-3 or TRBV12-4 with TRBJ1-6, with a possible D match to TRBD1 (6 bases). This CDR3 comprises 13 residues. The ends were cut back, 7 bases at V and 10 bases at J, with 14 bases in the middle. The CDR3 nucleotides read TGTGCCAGCACTCTCGGGGGGCTCTCACCCCTCCACTTT. It is translated as CASTLGGLSPLHF.

At least ten counts were recorded for this clonotype. This chain connects TRBV7-9 to TRBJ1-2, with D unresolved. The CDR3 totals 12 residues. Trimming stripped 1 base from V and 2 bases from J, with 2 bases between. Germline V gene data show CDR1 as SEHNR and CDR2 as FQNEAQ (reference sequence). The DNA for the CDR3 is TGTGCCAGCAGCTTAGACAACTATGGCTACACCTTC. The encoded protein is CASSLDNYGYTF.

The sample holds many counts of this clonotype. The chain links TRBV5-1 to TRBJ1-2; 7 nucleotides align to TRBD1. The CDR3 loop spans 16 amino acids. Looked up from germline, CDR1 is SGHRS and CDR2 is YFSETQ. V gave up 2 bases and J gave up 0 bases; unmatched junction bases: 7. CDR3 region: CASSLNRDSTNYGYTF. Written as DNA, the CDR3 is TGCGCCAGCAGCTTAAACCGGGACAGTACTAACTATGGCTACACCTTC.

Details on this clonotype: This may be a read error, as it is one base from a much larger clone. This chain links TRBV3-1 with TRBJ1-1; no reliable D call. CDR3 length: 13 residues. V was pared by 3 bases and J by 1 base, with 6 bases between. CDR1 is LGHDT and CDR2 is YNNKEL in the germline V gene (reference sequence). The CDR3 reads CASSHTPNTEAFF. The CDR3 bases are TGTGCCAGCAGCCATACCCCGAACACTGAAGCTTTCTTT.

This clonotype was observed at least ten times. The chain has TRBV20-1 and TRBJ2-7; possible D gene TRBD2, 5 bases. CDR3 length: 14 amino acids. Germline values: CDR1 DFQATT, CDR2 SNEGSKA (reference sequence). V was shortened by 0 bases and J by 6 bases, with 15 bases between the two germline ends. The CDR3 DNA reads TGCAGTGCTAGAGATGGGAGCGGAGTGGGCGAGCAGTACTTC. Encoded protein: CSARDGSGVGEQYF.

This clonotype has ten or more counts. The rearrangement uses TRBV20-1 and TRBJ2-5, with D possibly matching TRBD2 (5 bases). The CDR3 is made up of 15 amino acids. Germline assignment: CDR1 DFQATT and CDR2 SNEGSKA (reference sequence). V lost 5 bases, J lost 6 bases, and 22 bases lay in between. The CDR3 DNA sequence: TGCAGTGCTCATACGGGAACCGCTGATCGTAAGACCCAGTACTTC. This encodes CSAHTGTADRKTQYF.

At least ten counts were recorded for this clonotype. CDR3 residues: CASAGSPLGGGYTF. The CDR3, as DNA: TGTGCCAGCGCGGGTTCGCCGCTGGGTGGTGGCTACACCTTC. The V call is TRBV7-2, the J call TRBJ1-2; the D is unclear. Trimming left V 8 bases short and J 7 bases short, with 20 bases between. Germline V gene lookup returns CDR1 SGHTA and CDR2 FQGNSA. The CDR3 runs 14 residues.

This clonotype was counted at least ten times. The chain is built from TRBV7-9 and TRBJ2-1, with TRBD1 matching 10 bases. With 4 bases clipped from V and 7 bases from J, the junction kept 7 bases outside the gene matches. The CDR3 covers 15 residues. CDR1 SEHNR and CDR2 FQNEAQ come from the germline V gene (reference sequence). CDR3: CASSSGQGVNNEQFF. The CDR3 DNA is TGTGCCAGCAGCTCCGGACAGGGGGTAAATAATGAGCAGTTCTTC.

At least ten counts were recorded for this clonotype. This sequence joins TRBV6-1 and TRBJ2-7; a possible D gene is TRBD2 (5 bases). CDR1 MNHNS and CDR2 SASEGT come from the germline V gene. The V end lost 6 bases, the J end lost 4 bases, and 7 bases lay between the germline ends. There are 11 residues in the CDR3. DNA of the CDR3: TGTGCCAGCAGGGACTTATACGAGCAGTACTTC. The encoded protein is CASRDLYEQYF.